This TCR beta chain is from a study of vaccination effects on CD4 cells after COVID-19. CD4+ T cells specific for antigen were expanded with viral peptide pools by the ViraFEST assay before sequencing. Culturing for around eleven days preceded CD4+ T cell isolation. BNT162b2 vaccine or mRNA-1273 vaccine was given to participants in two doses. None of the vaccinated had previously contracted SARS-CoV-2, and their nucleocapsid antibodies tested negative. It was on days 3 and 7 that half the medium was replaced with IL-2 medium. The repertoire was sequenced with immunoSEQ multiplex PCR; TCRdb's copy has only in-frame clones and lacks some. The table lists about 69,000 clones, 76% of them singletons. With regard to this clone: As yet, its antigen is unknown.

Germline CDR1 and CDR2: SGHTA and FQGNSA. CDR3 length equals 14 residues. Trimming removed 5 bases from V and 6 bases from J; junction bases left unmatched: 8. The receptor comes from a human donor who received a COVID-19 vaccine. The sequences come from CD4+ T cells from PBMCs cultured with HCoV-OC43 spike peptides, collected after COVID-19 vaccination. Stated subset: HCoV-OC43 spike overlapping peptide pool stimulation. This chain joins TRBV7-2 and TRBJ1-1; TRBD1 matches 8 bases. CDR3 sequence reads: CASSPRTGNPEAFF. The DNA for the CDR3 is TGTGCCAGCAGCCCCCGGACAGGGAATCCTGAAGCTTTCTTT.